This entry concerns a single T cell receptor (beta chain). This entry comes from a study of CXCR3-negative and CXCR3-positive naive CD8 T cells. Study background: The total count of TRB reads reached about 150 million, and each library contributed about 1.5 +/- 0.3 million.

With UMI labels, 5' RACE was used to prepare the TRB cDNA libraries. TCRdb processed the 5' RACE reads again and assigns one entry to each CDR3 protein, with no DNA. This sample's table reports some 130,000 distinct CDR3 sequences. The receptor was isolated from a human donor in good health. Some clones in this sample may be carry-over from other donors' samples. Sequenced: naive CXCR3- CD8+ T cells from blood. This sample's subset: CD45RO-CCR7+CD27+CD95- naive CD8+ T cells lacking CXCR3 (TNR3-).

This chain's CDR3 is CASSSEGLAGGETQYF. This sequence joins TRBV12-3 or TRBV12-4 and TRBJ2-5; the D call from TCRdb, TRBD2, cannot be confirmed without DNA. The CDR3 sequence is 16 residues long.